This record covers a single T cell receptor (beta chain). The entry originates in a study of blood T cell repertoires in COVID-19. As for the study in general: The samples span acute and convalescent COVID-19 from the United States, Italy and Spain. T cells, B-cell-depleted T cells, or PBMCs supplied cDNA or gDNA.

Followed over time, Seattle patients had been enrolled while infection was active. CDR1 and CDR2 (germline): SQVTM, ANQGSEA. The CDR3 sequence is 12 residues long. V dropped 7 bases and J dropped 6; count of bases not matched to a gene: 8. Original methodology: Cell counts per sample came from amplifying reference gene primers. Sequencing was performed with immunoSEQ multiplex PCR; in TCRdb, only in-frame clones are kept and a portion is missing. Clone size and V and J calls were adopted from that table, with D and trimming inferred from the DNA. The profile shows around 190,000 clones, around nine tenths of them singletons.

This TCR was recovered from a man aged 45-60 years with COVID-19, enrolled during active disease. V gene TRBV29-1 combines with J gene TRBJ2-7, with TRBD1 matching over 8 bases. Material for sequencing was peripheral blood. For the CDR3, the DNA is TGCAGCGGGCAGTCAGGGGGCCGCGAGCAGTACTTC. Translated: CSGQSGGREQYF.